The 32 T cell receptor beta chains below all came from one sample that was sequenced in a study of regulatory T cells in long-lasting Graves disease. Sample time point: persistent/refractory GD, antithyroid drugs over 5 years with positive TRAb. Construction of the TCR library relied on RNA isolated from PBMCs. Arm-PCR of CDR3 regions and iRepertoire HTBI primers were the basis on which TCR beta libraries were built. TCRdb fed the multiplex PCR reads into MiXCR, producing one record per CDR3 protein. The repertoire includes 500,000 to 700,000 distinct CDR3 sequences, about 30% of them detected once, and 40% to 55% sits in the top ten. The sequencing here drew on peripheral blood mononuclear cells (PBMCs), taken when the disease was refractory, from a patient treated with antithyroid drugs. These receptors were obtained from a female donor with Graves disease.

The V and J genes are TRBV12-3 or TRBV12-4 and TRBJ1-2; TRBD1 aligns across 9 bases. The CDR3 spans 17 residues. V lost 5 bases, J lost 2 bases, and 12 bases stayed unmatched. The CDR3 here is CASSLLAGTGLNYGYTF. Here the CDR3 DNA reads TGTGCCAGCAGTCTACTGGCGGGGACAGGGTTGAACTATGGCTACACCTTC.

This clonotype occurred many times. The chain carries TRBV15 and TRBJ1-1, with 10 bases that match TRBD1. Germline V lookup: CDR1 LNHNV, CDR2 YYDKDF (reference sequence). CDR3 size: 15 residues. Trimming cost V 3 bases and J 5 bases; bases outside gene matches: 6. For the CDR3, the DNA is TGTGCCACCAGCAGTAAACCGGGACAGGGGACTGAAGCTTTCTTT. Protein product: CATSSKPGQGTEAFF. The full variable domain, in which reference TRBV15 and TRBJ1-1 provide the parts outside the CDR3, is DAMVIQNPRYQVTQFGKPVTLSCSQTLNHNVMYWYQQKSSQAPKLLFHYYDKDFNNEADTPDNFQSRRPNTSFCFLDIRSPGLGDTAMYLCATSSKPGQGTEAFFGQGTRLTVV.

J is TRBJ1-2 and V is TRBV6-5; the D gene is possibly TRBD1 (5 bases). Germline CDR1 and CDR2: MNHEY and SVGAGI. Trimming stripped 0 bases from V and 1 base from J, with 12 bases between. This CDR3 region has 16 residues. CDR3 coding DNA: TGTGCCAGCAGTTACTCCGGCGACAGCTTTAACTATGGCTACACCTTC. This sequence encodes CASSYSGDSFNYGYTF.

The table lists this clonotype with many counts. The chain employs TRBV18 and TRBJ1-2; TRBD1 aligns across 8 bases. Trimming at V came to 4 bases and at J to 7 bases, leaving 2 bases not matched to a gene. CDR1 KGHSH and CDR2 LQKENI come from the germline V gene. The CDR3 is made up of 12 amino acids. CDR3 amino acids: CASSLDRAGYTF. The CDR3 bases are TGTGCCAGCTCACTGGACAGGGCTGGCTACACCTTC.

The V gene is TRBV6-2 or TRBV6-3, the J gene TRBJ2-7; possible D gene TRBD2, 7 bases. The ends were cut back, 6 bases at V and 1 base at J, with 25 bases in the middle. Germline V gene sequence: CDR1 MNHEY, CDR2 SVGEGT. The CDR3 is made up of 18 amino acids. CDR3 residues: CASSPLGFGGRQSYEQYF. As DNA, the CDR3 is TGTGCCAGCAGCCCCCTTGGGTTCGGGGGGCGCCAATCCTACGAGCAGTACTTC.

The chain has TRBV9 and TRBJ2-7, with a tentative D call TRBD1 (5 bases). The CDR3 length is 14 residues. Trimming took 3 bases from V and 5 from J, leaving 15 bases between them. Germline loops: CDR1 SGDLS, CDR2 YYNGEE. The CDR3, as DNA: TGTGCCAGCAGCGCAGGGTGGCTCCGAGACGAGCAGTACTTC. The encoded protein is CASSAGWLRDEQYF.

The CDR3 protein is CASSITSARGDTQYF. The CDR3 nucleotides are TGTGCCAGCAGCATAACTAGCGCGCGTGGAGATACGCAGTATTTT. This chain joins TRBV6-1 and TRBJ2-3, with TRBD2 matching over 7 bases. Germline V gene lookup returns CDR1 MNHNS and CDR2 SASEGT. This CDR3 has 15 amino acids. Germline trimming cut 6 bases from V and 5 bases from J; bases unmatched to any gene: 11.

This clonotype was seen more than once but under ten times. The gene calls are TRBV19 and TRBJ1-1; the D is unclear. Germline CDR1 reads LNHDA; CDR2 reads SQIVND (reference sequence). The CDR3 length is 11 residues. Trimming left V 3 bases short and J 7 bases short, with 6 bases between. CDR3 sequence: CASSIDGEAFF. As DNA, the CDR3 is TGTGCCAGTAGTATCGACGGTGAAGCTTTCTTT. The full variable domain, in which reference TRBV19 and TRBJ1-1 provide the parts outside the CDR3, is DGGITQSPKYLFRKEGQNVTLSCEQNLNHDAMYWYRQDPGQGLRLIYYSQIVNDFQKGDIAEGYSVSREKKESFPLTVTSAQKNPTAFYLCASSIDGEAFFGQGTRLTVV.

This clonotype was found a few times. CDR3 region: CSVVTGGIYEQYF. The CDR3 DNA reads TGCAGCGTTGTTACAGGGGGGATTTACGAGCAGTACTTC. The chain is built from TRBV29-1 and TRBJ2-7, with 8 bases that match TRBD1. Germline values: CDR1 SQVTM, CDR2 ANQGSEA. There are 13 residues in the CDR3. Trimming cost V 4 bases and J 4 bases; bases outside gene matches: 6.

This clonotype has more than one count but fewer than ten. The chain carries TRBV6-5 and TRBJ2-7; D gene uncertain. This CDR3 spans 13 amino acids. In germline, CDR1 is MNHEY, CDR2 SVGAGI. V shed 2 bases and J shed 2 bases, with 7 bases lying between them. CDR3 sequence: CASSYTRTYEQYF. The CDR3 DNA sequence: TGTGCCAGCAGTTACACGCGTACCTACGAGCAGTACTTC.

The table lists this clonotype with many counts. V is TRBV20-1 and J is TRBJ1-1; 7 bases map to TRBD1. CDR1 DFQATT and CDR2 SNEGSKA come from the germline V gene (reference sequence). The ends lost 5 bases at V and 5 bases at J; junction bases unmatched: 11. The CDR3 length is 14 residues. The CDR3 region is CSADGSQGGTEAFF. CDR3 coding DNA: TGCAGTGCTGACGGATCGCAGGGGGGAACTGAAGCTTTCTTT.

The chain is built from TRBV2 and TRBJ2-2, with 8 bases lining up with TRBD2. Trimming at V came to 2 bases and at J to 3 bases, leaving 8 bases not matched to a gene. CDR3 length: 17 residues. Germline V gene sequence: CDR1 SNHLY, CDR2 FYNNEI. CDR3 DNA sequence: TGTGCCAGCAGTGAAAAGTGGAGCGGGAGAGACACCGGGGAGCTGTTTTTT. Its translation: CASSEKWSGRDTGELFF.

The chain joins TRBV9 to TRBJ1-1; D is undetermined. V lost 1 base, J lost 4 bases, and 11 bases lay in between. Germline V lookup: CDR1 SGDLS, CDR2 YYNGEE. The CDR3 is 14 residues long. The CDR3 reads CASSVLASPTEAFF. CDR3 nucleotides: TGTGCCAGCAGCGTACTCGCCAGCCCCACTGAAGCTTTCTTT.

V gene TRBV9 combines with J gene TRBJ2-2, with 10 bases matching TRBD2. Germline CDR1 SGDLS, CDR2 YYNGEE. The V gene end was trimmed by 3 bases and the J gene end by 4 bases; junction bases not matched to a gene: 6. The CDR3 contains 16 residues. CDR3 bases: TGTGCCAGCAGCGGGGGAGCGGGAGGGCGCACCGGGGAGCTGTTTTTT. It specifies CASSGGAGGRTGELFF.

This sequence joins TRBV7-8 and TRBJ1-1; D gene ambiguous. Trimming cost V 2 bases and J 3 bases, with 13 bases left between them. CDR1 and CDR2 from the germline V gene are SGHVS and FQNEAQ. The CDR3 covers 15 residues. The CDR3 DNA is TGTGCCAGCAGCTTATATCTTGGTGGGGACACTGAAGCTTTCTTT. Translating gives CASSLYLGGDTEAFF.

With respect to this clonotype: A much larger clone sits a single nucleotide away, making a read error possible. V gene TRBV6-2 or TRBV6-3 combines with J gene TRBJ2-2; D uncertain. Germline-derived CDR1 and CDR2 are MNHEY and SVGEGT. The CDR3 totals 11 residues. With 6 bases removed from V and 4 bases from J, the gap between germline ends came to 3 bases. The CDR3 loop reads CASRFTGELFF. The DNA for the CDR3 is TGTGCCAGCAGGTTCACCGGGGAGCTGTTTTTT.

This chain uses TRBV3-1 with TRBJ2-5; D possibly corresponds to TRBD2 (6 bases). With 4 bases removed from V and 1 base from J, the gap between germline ends came to 13 bases. The CDR3 loop spans 15 amino acids. Germline lookup yields CDR1 LGHDT and CDR2 YNNKEL (reference sequence). This CDR3 reads CASSRGRGGQETQYF. The CDR3 coding sequence is TGTGCCAGCAGCCGCGGACGGGGAGGCCAAGAGACCCAGTACTTC.

This chain links TRBV7-2 with TRBJ1-2; D gene ambiguous. Germline assignment: CDR1 SGHTA and CDR2 FQGNSA. Trimming stripped 5 bases from V and 2 bases from J, with 12 bases between. The CDR3 length is 14 residues. CDR3 nucleotide sequence: TGTGCCAGCAGCCGGGGAGGAGAGAACTATGGCTACACCTTC. Protein product: CASSRGGENYGYTF.

The rearrangement joins TRBV3-1 to TRBJ1-4, with TRBD1 identical over 7 bases. V gave up 1 base and J gave up 9 bases; unmatched junction bases: 8. Germline CDR1 reads LGHDT; CDR2 reads YNNKEL (reference sequence). This CDR3 spans 15 amino acids. CDR3 DNA sequence: TGTGCCAGCAGCCAAGGCTCCGGGACAGTGAAAAAACTGTTTTTT. Its protein is CASSQGSGTVKKLFF.

The CDR3 sequence is CASSPIRTSGGSYEQYF. The DNA of the CDR3 is TGTGCCAGCAGTCCAATCCGGACTAGCGGGGGCTCCTACGAGCAGTACTTC. The chain links TRBV27 to TRBJ2-7; 13 positions match TRBD2. V dropped 5 bases and J dropped 0; count of bases not matched to a gene: 7. The CDR3 consists of 17 residues. Germline CDR1 reads MNHEY; CDR2 reads SMNVEV (reference sequence).

The chain couples TRBV6-1 to TRBJ2-5, with D maybe TRBD2 (5 bases). From germline, CDR1 is MNHNS and CDR2 SASEGT. This CDR3 comprises 14 residues. V lost 6 bases and J lost 3, with 14 bases in between. The CDR3, as DNA: TGTGCCAGCAGAGGCAGCGGTTTTAAAGAGACCCAGTACTTC. Its translation: CASRGSGFKETQYF.

This clonotype was recorded a few times. This chain uses TRBV15 with TRBJ1-6; TRBD1 matches at 7 bases. The CDR3 is 15 residues long. V lost 6 bases and J lost 8; bases outside the gene matches: 10. Germline V gene lookup returns CDR1 LNHNV and CDR2 YYDKDF (reference sequence). The CDR3 coding sequence is TGTGCCACCAGAAATTCCGGGACAGAGTATTCACCCCTCCACTTT. Its protein product is CATRNSGTEYSPLHF.

This rearrangement joins TRBV9 to TRBJ1-6; a weak D match, TRBD1 (6 bases). V was cut by 0 bases and J by 6 bases, with 16 bases left in between. The germline gives CDR1 SGDLS, CDR2 YYNGEE. CDR3 length equals 17 residues. In nucleotides, the CDR3 is TGTGCCAGCAGCGTAGAGCCCCCGGGGGCCGGTAATTCACCCCTCCACTTT. Its protein product is CASSVEPPGAGNSPLHF. The full variable domain, with the rest looked up from reference TRBV9 and TRBJ1-6, is DSGVTQTPKHLITATGQRVTLRCSPRSGDLSVYWYQQSLDQGLQFLIQYYNGEERAKGNILERFSAQQFPDLHSELNLSSLELGDSALYFCASSVEPPGAGNSPLHFGNGTRLTVT.

This clonotype occurred many times. The V and J genes are TRBV7-2 and TRBJ2-7, with D maybe TRBD1 (6 bases). CDR1 is SGHTA and CDR2 is FQGNSA in the germline V gene. The V end lost 9 bases, the J end lost 3 bases, and 18 bases lay between the germline ends. There are 14 residues in the CDR3. This CDR3 is CASQLSKGDYEQYF. DNA of the CDR3: TGTGCCAGTCAGCTTAGTAAGGGGGACTACGAGCAGTACTTC.

The chain links TRBV6-1 to TRBJ2-7; a possible D gene is TRBD1 (6 bases). Germline V CDR1 and CDR2: MNHNS, SASEGT. V lost 2 bases and J 2 bases, leaving 19 bases between the germline ends. CDR3 length equals 17 residues. The CDR3 DNA follows: TGTGCCAGCAGTGAAATTTCGAGAGTTACAGGGACCTACGAGCAGTACTTC. It encodes CASSEISRVTGTYEQYF.

This clonotype was seen only a few times. The chain combines TRBV9 with TRBJ2-2; the D is unclear. The germline gives CDR1 SGDLS, CDR2 YYNGEE. The V and J ends lost 0 bases and 4 bases respectively, with 4 bases between them. This CDR3 is built from 13 residues. The CDR3 sequence: CASSVDITGELFF. CDR3 DNA: TGTGCCAGCAGCGTAGATATCACCGGGGAGCTGTTTTTT.

The chain joins TRBV29-1 to TRBJ1-1; D unresolved. The V end was cut by 8 bases, the J end by 1 base, with 11 bases between. This CDR3 is built from 12 residues. Germline V gives CDR1 SQVTM, CDR2 ANQGSEA. The CDR3 bases are TGCAGCTACTCAGCGGGGAACACTGAAGCTTTCTTT. Translated: CSYSAGNTEAFF.

This clonotype has a handful of counts. The chain has TRBV5-1 and TRBJ1-1; D remains unclear. V lost 2 bases, J lost 0 bases, and 5 bases lay in between. The CDR3 sequence is 13 residues long. Germline loops: CDR1 SGHRS, CDR2 YFSETQ. CDR3 loop: CASSFEVNTEAFF. DNA of the CDR3: TGCGCCAGCAGCTTTGAGGTGAACACTGAAGCTTTCTTT.

This clonotype has more than one count but fewer than ten. The V call is TRBV6-1, the J call TRBJ1-1; D is ambiguous. Germline V lookup: CDR1 MNHNS, CDR2 SASEGT. This CDR3 has 13 amino acids. The V end was cut by 7 bases, the J end by 4 bases, with 13 bases between. CDR3 in DNA: TGTGCCAGCACTCCTATAGGGCGCACTGAAGCTTTCTTT. The encoded protein is CASTPIGRTEAFF.

This clonotype has at least ten counts. The rearrangement joins TRBV27 to TRBJ1-1; 7 nucleotides align to TRBD1. The CDR3 loop spans 15 amino acids. The J segment lost 4 bases and the V segment lost 3 bases, leaving 8 bases of the junction unmatched. From germline, CDR1 is MNHEY and CDR2 SMNVEV (reference sequence). The CDR3 nucleotides read TGTGCCAGCAGTTTGAGAGGGGGCTTGATCACTGAAGCTTTCTTT. Translated, it gives CASSLRGGLITEAFF.

The rearrangement uses TRBV12-3 or TRBV12-4 and TRBJ2-2; 8 bases are a match to TRBD2. After removal of 6 bases from V and 5 bases from J, the junction contained 8 bases not matched to a gene. This CDR3 is 15 amino acids long. The CDR3 spells CASSLGTSWTGELFF. The CDR3 coding sequence is TGTGCCAGCAGCTTGGGGACTAGTTGGACCGGGGAGCTGTTTTTT.

This rearrangement joins TRBV25-1 to TRBJ2-7; 10 bases fit TRBD1. Germline V gene sequence: CDR1 MGHDK, CDR2 SYGVNS. V shed 5 bases, J shed 5 bases, and the junction held 9 bases outside the gene matches. The CDR3 consists of 15 residues. Written as DNA, the CDR3 is TGTGCCAGCAGTCCCCCACGAGGGACAGGGGACGAGCAGTACTTC. It specifies CASSPPRGTGDEQYF.